This entry lists 22 T cell receptor beta chains sequenced from one sample in a study of blood T cell repertoires in COVID-19. Produced via immunoSEQ multiplex PCR; TCRdb's table is partial and in-frame only. The table shows over 250,000 clones, with 89% occurring only once. The specimen was peripheral blood. The receptors come from a man between 45 and 60 years old with acute or convalescent COVID-19.

The chain uses TRBV5-1 and TRBJ1-1; a possible D gene is TRBD1 (5 bases). The germline CDR1 and CDR2 sequences are SGHRS and YFSETQ. This CDR3 has 15 amino acids. Trimming took off 6 bases at V and 5 bases at J, with 20 bases between the two ends. The CDR3 is CASTVGGALGTEAFF. The CDR3 DNA reads TGCGCCAGCACCGTGGGGGGAGCCTTAGGGACTGAAGCTTTCTTT.

The chain recombines TRBV19 with TRBJ2-7, with 9 bases aligning to TRBD1. The CDR3 covers 15 residues. V was pared by 7 bases and J by 3 bases, with 10 bases of the junction left unmatched. Germline-derived CDR1 and CDR2 are LNHDA and SQIVND (reference sequence). The CDR3 loop reads CASTPQGTGNYEQYF. The CDR3 region has the DNA TGTGCCAGTACCCCTCAAGGGACAGGGAACTACGAGCAGTACTTC.

Comments on this clone: This specimen includes other DNA sequences encoding the same CDR3. V usage is TRBV5-1 and J usage is TRBJ2-6; D is unresolved. Germline V gene sequence: CDR1 SGHRS, CDR2 YFSETQ. V lost 3 bases and J 0 bases, leaving 4 bases between the germline ends. This CDR3 has 14 amino acids. CDR3 sequence: CASSSGSGANVLTF. The CDR3 nucleotides read TGCGCCAGCAGCTCGGGCTCTGGGGCCAACGTCCTGACTTTC.

The V call is TRBV4-1, the J call TRBJ1-3; D perhaps matches TRBD1 (5 bases). The V gene lost 0 bases and the J gene lost 4 bases, with 10 bases spanning the gap. The CDR3 is made up of 15 amino acids. Germline values: CDR1 MGHRA, CDR2 YSYEKL. The CDR3 DNA reads TGCGCCAGCAGCCAAGATCACGCAGGGGGAAACACCATATATTTT. This sequence encodes CASSQDHAGGNTIYF.

The chain joins TRBV11-3 to TRBJ2-1; 15 bases are shared with TRBD2. The CDR3 has 18 amino acids. Trimming cost V 4 bases and J 4 bases; bases outside gene matches: 8. Germline loops: CDR1 SGHNT, CDR2 YENEEA. CDR3 residues: CASSSRTSGGAGYNEQFF. The CDR3 coding sequence is TGTGCCAGCAGCTCCAGGACTAGCGGGGGGGCCGGATACAATGAGCAGTTCTTC.

The V call is TRBV7-2, the J call TRBJ1-2, with 9 bases that match TRBD1. Germline V lookup: CDR1 SGHTA, CDR2 FQGNSA. The V gene end was trimmed by 0 bases and the J gene end by 5 bases; junction bases not matched to a gene: 1. The CDR3 loop spans 14 amino acids. Here the CDR3 reads CASSLAGTGYGYTF. As DNA, the CDR3 is TGTGCCAGCAGCTTAGCGGGGACAGGGTATGGCTACACCTTC.

In its sample, this clone was seen once. This chain joins TRBV28 and TRBJ2-6; no clear D. Germline CDR1 and CDR2: MDHEN and SYDVKM. The germline V and J ends were trimmed by 7 bases and 0 bases, with 7 bases remaining between them. The CDR3 totals 14 residues. The CDR3 coding sequence is TGTGCCAGCACCCCAGGCTCTGGGGCCAACGTCCTGACTTTC. Its translation is CASTPGSGANVLTF.

This chain connects TRBV4-1 to TRBJ1-2; D not resolved. V was cut by 4 bases and J by 7 bases, with 28 bases left in between. The CDR3 covers 18 residues. In germline, CDR1 is MGHRA, CDR2 YSYEKL. CDR3 protein: CASSLHAFRVREVAGYTF. The CDR3 DNA reads as TGCGCCAGCAGCCTTCATGCCTTCCGGGTAAGGGAGGTGGCTGGCTACACCTTC.

This clone was seen once. The V and J genes are TRBV11-2 and TRBJ2-2; the D is unclear. This CDR3 spans 13 amino acids. Germline CDR1 reads SGHAT; CDR2 reads FQNNGV. V was trimmed by 1 base and J by 7 bases, leaving 7 bases between them. The CDR3 region has the DNA TGTGCCAGCAGCTTAGTTGTCGGCGGGGAGCTGTTTTTT. Translated: CASSLVVGGELFF.

This chain links TRBV9 with TRBJ2-5; D is unclear. Germline CDR1 SGDLS, CDR2 YYNGEE. V was shortened by 2 bases and J by 2 bases, with 13 bases between the two germline ends. This CDR3 spans 15 amino acids. Here the CDR3 reads CASSVSPELQETQYF. CDR3 sequence (DNA): TGTGCCAGCAGCGTTAGCCCCGAGCTTCAAGAGACCCAGTACTTC.

The genes are TRBV5-6 and TRBJ2-1; 7 nucleotides line up with TRBD1. J lost 2 bases, V lost 0 bases, and 8 bases had no gene match. The CDR3 runs to 17 residues. CDR1 is SGHDT and CDR2 is YYEEEE in the germline V gene. CDR3: CASSLALGQNTYNEQFF. The CDR3 DNA sequence: TGTGCCAGCAGCTTGGCCTTGGGACAGAATACCTACAATGAGCAGTTCTTC.

The chain combines TRBV5-6 with TRBJ2-7, with TRBD1 matching 12 bases. The CDR3 is made up of 16 amino acids. From germline, CDR1 is SGHDT and CDR2 YYEEEE. V was clipped by 5 bases and J by 4 bases; unmatched bases: 10. The CDR3 nucleotides read TGTGCCAGCAGTTTAATGGGACAGGGGGCGCGGTACGAGCAGTACTTC. Translated, it gives CASSLMGQGARYEQYF.

V and J are TRBV4-1 and TRBJ2-3, with 11 bases that match TRBD2. Germline V lookup: CDR1 MGHRA, CDR2 YSYEKL. The CDR3 totals 18 residues. The ends lost 3 bases at V and 5 bases at J; junction bases unmatched: 13. CDR3 sequence reads: CASSHRTIAGGPIDTQYF. CDR3 sequence (DNA): TGCGCCAGCAGCCATCGAACAATAGCGGGGGGGCCCATAGATACGCAGTATTTT.

The chain is built from TRBV11-2 and TRBJ2-5, with TRBD1 matching 7 bases. The germline V gene encodes CDR1 SGHAT and CDR2 FQNNGV. This CDR3 region has 14 residues. J was trimmed by 1 base and V by 3 bases; bases with no gene match: 2. This chain's CDR3 is CASSFDRAQETQYF. Here the CDR3 DNA reads TGTGCCAGCAGCTTCGACAGGGCCCAAGAGACCCAGTACTTC.

DNA for the CDR3: TGTGCCAGCAGTGAGACTGGTACCCACGAGCAGTACTTC. This encodes CASSETGTHEQYF. The chain couples TRBV6-6 to TRBJ2-7; D gene ambiguous. CDR1 MNHNY and CDR2 SVGAGI come from the germline V gene (reference sequence). Trimming pared 5 bases from V and 5 bases from J, leaving 13 bases between. The CDR3 has 13 residues.

The chain carries TRBV24-1 and TRBJ2-2; D is unresolved. The CDR3 totals 14 residues. Trimming shortened V by 1 base and J by 0 bases, and 2 bases separated the two germline ends. Germline CDR1 KGHDR, CDR2 SFDVKD. DNA for the CDR3: TGTGCCACCAGTGATTTCGCGAACACCGGGGAGCTGTTTTTT. It specifies CATSDFANTGELFF.

The V gene is TRBV7-3, the J gene TRBJ2-2; D unclear. Germline CDR1 is SGHTA and CDR2 is FQGTGA. The germline V and J ends were trimmed by 2 bases and 4 bases, with 5 bases remaining between them. This CDR3 region has 13 residues. The CDR3 nucleotides read TGTGCCAGCAGCTTACCCAGCACCGGGGAGCTGTTTTTT. Its protein is CASSLPSTGELFF. The variable domain in full, completed from reference TRBV7-3 and TRBJ2-2, reads GAGVSQTPSNKVTEKGKYVELRCDPISGHTALYWYRQSLGQGPEFLIYFQGTGAADDSGLPNDRFFAVRPEGSVSTLKIQRTERGDSAVYLCASSLPSTGELFFGEGSRLTVL.

The chain is built from TRBV27 and TRBJ2-1; 10 bases agree with TRBD1. The CDR3 is 15 amino acids. The germline V gene encodes CDR1 MNHEY and CDR2 SMNVEV (reference sequence). V lost 8 bases to trimming and J lost 6 bases; unmatched junction nucleotides: 10. The CDR3 reads CASRNRQGAINEQFF. In nucleotides, the CDR3 is TGTGCCAGCCGGAACCGACAGGGGGCGATCAATGAGCAGTTCTTC.

This chain links TRBV5-1 with TRBJ2-4; 7 nucleotides agree with TRBD1. The CDR3 spans 14 residues. CDR1 and CDR2 from the germline V gene are SGHRS and YFSETQ. The V and J ends lost 4 bases and 9 bases, in that order; junction bases with no gene match: 10. The CDR3 sequence is CASSLDRVQGIQYF. The CDR3 nucleotides read TGCGCCAGCAGCCTAGACAGGGTCCAGGGCATTCAGTACTTC. The full variable domain, completed using reference TRBV5-1 and TRBJ2-4, is KAGVTQTPRYLIKTRGQQVTLSCSPISGHRSVSWYQQTPGQGLQFLFEYFSETQRNKGNFPGRFSGRQFSNSRSEMNVSTLELGDSALYLCASSLDRVQGIQYFGAGTRLSVL.

The CDR3 bases are TGTGCCACCCGGGACATTTTCGACAGGGATTCAGGAAACACCATATATTTT. It codes for CATRDIFDRDSGNTIYF. The gene calls are TRBV15 and TRBJ1-3, with TRBD1 matching over 7 bases. Germline loops: CDR1 LNHNV, CDR2 YYDKDF (reference sequence). Unmatched junction bases numbered 17, after V lost 8 bases and J lost 4 bases. This CDR3 is built from 17 residues.

This clone was detected only a few times. V usage is TRBV5-4 and J usage is TRBJ1-5, with D unresolved. Germline CDR1 and CDR2: SGHNT and YYREEE (reference sequence). V was cut by 4 bases and J by 7 bases, with 12 bases left in between. The CDR3 totals 13 residues. For the CDR3, the DNA is TGTGCCAGCAGCGAGGGTGAAGAGCAGCCCCAGCATTTT. It encodes CASSEGEEQPQHF.

V and J are TRBV27 and TRBJ2-1, with unresolved D. CDR1 and CDR2 (germline): MNHEY, SMNVEV (reference sequence). The CDR3 consists of 11 residues. The V gene lost 6 bases and the J gene lost 3 bases, with 3 bases spanning the gap. The CDR3 DNA is TGTGCCAGCAGCTTCTACAATGAGCAGTTCTTC. It specifies CASSFYNEQFF.